This paragraph covers one TCR beta chain sequence. Looked up from germline, CDR1 is MNHEY and CDR2 is SVGAGI. The ends were cut back, 4 bases at V and 0 bases at J, with 10 bases in the middle. This CDR3 has 15 amino acids. Assay used: immunoSEQ multiplex PCR; TCRdb lists only in-frame clones, some missing. Here the sample spans 100,000 to 150,000 clones, around 90% being singletons. This sample stems from a study of control samples from healthy donors and cancer patients. The chain joins TRBV6-5 to TRBJ2-4; D may be TRBD1 (6 bases). The sequence was obtained from a middle-aged man in good health. Sequencing was carried out using blood. This chain's CDR3 is CASSSGQIAKNIQYF. In nucleotides, the CDR3 is TGTGCCAGCAGTTCCGGACAGATAGCCAAAAACATTCAGTACTTC.